This T cell receptor (beta chain) was sequenced for a study of vaccination and CD4 T cells after COVID-19. This clonotype was counted a single time. Its specificity is not known. The sample's treatment: roughly ten-day PBMC culture with coronavirus spike peptide pools or control peptides (ViraFEST assay). ViraFEST used peptide pools to expand antigen-specific T cells and subsequently sequenced their TCRs. Sequencing of cultured CD4+ T cell DNA used the Oncomine TCR Beta short-read assay. TCRdb reprocessed the PCR reads via MiXCR and lists one record per CDR3 protein. Of 8,500 to 10,000 distinct CDR3 sequences listed, 50% to 60% were seen once; the top ten hold less than 9%. Trimming removed 5 bases at V and 5 bases at J, with 10 bases between. This CDR3 is 13 amino acids long. Per germline, CDR1 SNHLY and CDR2 FYNNEI.

The chain uses TRBV2 and TRBJ2-1; possibly TRBD1 for D (5 bases). The TCR originated in a human donor who had recovered from COVID-19. The sample was CD4+ T cells from blood, cultured in vitro. The CDR3 sequence: CASSMQGDNEQFF. CDR3 DNA sequence: TGTGCCAGCAGTATGCAGGGCGACAATGAGCAGTTCTTC.